This T cell receptor (beta chain) emerged from a study of graft-versus-host responses after intestinal transplantation (dated by TCRdb to the early 2020s). Describing the broader study: The transplants that recipients got were multivisceral, liver-intestinal, or isolated intestinal. Every recipient was given anti-thymocyte globulin induction, then maintenance tacrolimus and steroids for approximately 3 years. Alloreactive clones were identified by sequencing pre-transplant mixed lymphocyte reaction products and comparing them with unstimulated pre-transplant donor and recipient T cells. Graft-versus-host and host-versus-graft alloreactive T cell clones were tracked in the graft, circulation and bone marrow after intestinal transplantation using bulk TCR-beta CDR3 sequencing. Of the 20 to 25 intestinal transplant recipients enrolled in the cohort, one of whom was a retransplant, 3 patients without pretransplant specimens were excluded. Donor T cell macrochimerism was defined as a peak of at least 4% donor T cells among recipient peripheral blood mononuclear cells. Instead of going to the commercial service, samples from a few later patients were sequenced in-house on an Illumina MiSeq and processed with MiXCR.

The germline V gene gives CDR1 as MGHRA and CDR2 as YSYEKL. Cut back by 0 bases and 6 bases, the V and J ends lie 14 bases apart. The CDR3 measures 15 amino acids from cysteine to phenylalanine. The kept DNA is CDR3 alone, 45 bases in frame from the first base. Blood samples were collected up to 4 times in the first month after transplant and then at least monthly when available. Libraries came from the immunoSEQ multiplex PCR assay. High-throughput TCR-beta CDR3 sequencing of genomic DNA from most patients was performed by Adaptive Biotechnologies. The study's own analysis went as follows. Adaptive's ImmunoSEQ software was the source of the TCR sequencing data for roughly 19 patients, while three other patients were processed with MiXCR and VDJtools. CDR3 nucleotide sequences shared by donor and recipient were removed because the origin of these sequences could not be assigned. To count as alloreactive, a clone needed at least 2-fold expansion over unstimulated cells and a minimum CFSE-low frequency of 0.002% (template counts) or 0.001% (read counts). Clones detected in sequenced pre-transplant spleen, lymph node, or MLR CFSE-low populations of the donor or recipient were defined as mappable. The cumulative frequency of alloreactive clones was calculated as a percentage of all sequences, weighted by copy number. TCRdb provides this immuneACCESS table in a form limited to in-frame rearrangements. Some clones are lacking; in checked studies, under half of them reflect an unresolved V gene, and why the rest are absent is not known. V and J calls and clone size are given by that table; D and trimming were obtained from the DNA. This sample gives tens of thousands of clones in total; just under 95% of them show up just once. The ten largest clones take up about 0.8% of the sample.

Overall results and qualifications from the work: High GvH to HvG T cell clonal ratios were observed in the allografts of patients with donor T cell macrochimerism. GvH clones turned up in recipient bone marrow, with some appearing earlier in ileal mucosa or blood, a pattern consistent with an intestinal mucosal origin. Early after transplant, peak levels of circulating GvH clones were associated with declines in HvG clones. The conclusions were limited by the relatively low number and heterogeneity of the intestinal transplant patients.

On this clone: This clone's antigen is unknown. No per-base quality is available; no much larger clone lies one base away.

The rearrangement joined TRBV4-1 to TRBJ1-1; a tentative D match to TRBD1 spans 5 bases. Material: PBMCs, obtained 16 days after intestinal transplant. The TCR was taken from a human patient who received an intestinal transplant, so some T cells may come from the graft donor. Here the CDR3 is given as CASSQEGGVGPEAFF. The DNA reads TGCGCCAGCAGCCAAGAGGGGGGGGTAGGCCCTGAAGCTTTCTTT.